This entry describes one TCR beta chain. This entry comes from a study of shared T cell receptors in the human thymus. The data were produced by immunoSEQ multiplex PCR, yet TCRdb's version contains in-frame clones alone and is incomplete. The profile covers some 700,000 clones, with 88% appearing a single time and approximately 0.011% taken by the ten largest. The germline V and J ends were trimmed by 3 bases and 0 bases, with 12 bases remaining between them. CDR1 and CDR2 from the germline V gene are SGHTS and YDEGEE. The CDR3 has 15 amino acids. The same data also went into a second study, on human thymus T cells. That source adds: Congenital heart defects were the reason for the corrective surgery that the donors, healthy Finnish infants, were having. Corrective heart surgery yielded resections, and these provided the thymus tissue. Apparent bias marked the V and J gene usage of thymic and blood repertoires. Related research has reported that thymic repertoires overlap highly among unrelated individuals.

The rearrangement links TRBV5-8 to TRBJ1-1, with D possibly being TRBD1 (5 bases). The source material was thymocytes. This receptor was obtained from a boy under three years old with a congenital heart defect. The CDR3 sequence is CASSWGRGMNTEAFF. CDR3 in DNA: TGTGCCAGCAGCTGGGGACGGGGGATGAACACTGAAGCTTTCTTT.